This T cell receptor (beta chain) was captured by sequencing in a study of cytomegalovirus exposure and HLA in healthy donors. The PCR had 60 Vbeta and 13 Jbeta primers. Sequenced by immunoSEQ multiplex PCR; TCRdb stores in-frame clones only, minus some. The listing contains about 140,000 clones. Study conclusions and caveats: A later analysis appeared to link common viral pathogens to several of the most significant clusters.

The junction had 1 base not matched to a gene; V was cut back by 4 bases and J by 8 bases. The CDR3 loop spans 12 amino acids. Looked up from germline, CDR1 is MNHEY and CDR2 is SVGAGI. Turning to this clone: Its antigen is still unknown.

This sequence was found in a male donor in good health and CMV-seronegative. What was sequenced was PBMCs. This chain links TRBV6-5 with TRBJ1-2; 10 bases match TRBD1. The chain's CDR3 is CASSSTGGGYTF. CDR3 in DNA: TGTGCCAGCAGTTCGACAGGGGGCGGCTACACCTTC.